Below are 29 T cell receptor beta chains sequenced from a single sample in a study of PD-1 blockade in classical Hodgkin lymphoma. Each patient relapsed following autologous stem cell transplantation, and prior brentuximab vedotin exposure differed. Investigators isolated CD4+ T cells from thawed PBMCs through magnetic negative selection. TCRdb's table, derived via immunoSEQ multiplex PCR, lists solely in-frame clones and lacks some. The table has 30,000 or so clones, about nine tenths seen once. The starting material was CD4+ T cells from blood, obtained at baseline. Receptors originate from a human donor with classical Hodgkin lymphoma.

V and J are TRBV6-5 and TRBJ1-2; D is ambiguous. The CDR3 length is 16 residues. V lost 2 bases, J lost 4 bases, and 17 bases lay in between. Germline V lookup: CDR1 MNHEY, CDR2 SVGAGI. CDR3 loop: CASSYKLSRLFYGYTF. CDR3 nucleotide sequence: TGTGCCAGCAGTTACAAACTCTCTAGACTGTTCTATGGCTACACCTTC.

V gene TRBV19 combines with J gene TRBJ1-2; D is possibly TRBD1 (6 bases). The V and J ends lost 7 bases and 0 bases respectively, with 12 bases between them. This CDR3 is built from 14 residues. From germline, CDR1 is LNHDA and CDR2 SQIVND (reference sequence). The CDR3 reads CASKNREANYGYTF. CDR3 DNA sequence: TGTGCCAGTAAAAACAGGGAAGCTAACTATGGCTACACCTTC.

The rearrangement joins TRBV12-5 to TRBJ2-7; D uncertain. This CDR3 is built from 16 residues. Germline CDR1 LGHNT, CDR2 FRNRAP. The V gene lost 0 bases and the J gene lost 2 bases, with 14 bases spanning the gap. CDR3 nucleotide sequence: TGTGCTAGTGGTTTGGTTCTTCGGACGTACCCCTACGAGCAGTACTTC. Translation gives CASGLVLRTYPYEQYF.

The V call is TRBV5-5, the J call TRBJ1-1, with TRBD1 matching over 8 bases. Losses at the gene ends were 3 bases for V and 4 bases for J; bases not matched to a gene: 8. Germline V gives CDR1 SGHKS, CDR2 YYEKEE (reference sequence). The CDR3 runs 15 residues. CDR3 in DNA: TGTGCCAGCAGCTCAAGGACAGGGTCGGGCACTGAAGCTTTCTTT. It yields the protein CASSSRTGSGTEAFF.

J is TRBJ2-5 and V is TRBV15, with D perhaps TRBD2 (5 bases). The CDR3 extends over 14 amino acids. Trimming cost V 1 base and J 2 bases, with 8 bases left between them. Germline CDR1 and CDR2: LNHNV and YYDKDF (reference sequence). For the CDR3, the DNA is TGTGCCACCAGCAGAGCCCAGCGGCAAGAGACCCAGTACTTC. Protein product: CATSRAQRQETQYF. The full variable domain, with the rest looked up from reference TRBV15 and TRBJ2-5, is DAMVIQNPRYQVTQFGKPVTLSCSQTLNHNVMYWYQQKSSQAPKLLFHYYDKDFNNEADTPDNFQSRRPNTSFCFLDIRSPGLGDTAMYLCATSRAQRQETQYFGPGTRLLVL.

The chain couples TRBV7-7 to TRBJ2-2; the match to TRBD2 covers 7 bases. Germline V lookup: CDR1 SSHAT, CDR2 FNYEAQ (reference sequence). The CDR3 consists of 12 residues. The CDR3: CASAGVTGELFF. Written as DNA, the CDR3 is TGTGCTAGCGCGGGAGTCACCGGGGAGCTGTTTTTT.

The chain uses TRBV19 and TRBJ2-1, with 13 positions matching TRBD2. Unmatched junction bases numbered 1, after V lost 4 bases and J lost 4 bases. Germline CDR1 LNHDA, CDR2 SQIVND (reference sequence). The CDR3 contains 15 residues. The CDR3: CASSRTSGSYNEQFF. The DNA for the CDR3 is TGTGCCAGTAGTAGGACTAGCGGGAGTTACAATGAGCAGTTCTTC.

This chain joins TRBV7-5 and TRBJ1-5. TRBV7-5 is designated a pseudogene. There are 13 residues in the CDR3. This chain's CDR3 is CVRSLCGNQPQHF. CDR3 sequence (DNA): TGTGTCAGAAGCTTATGTGGAAATCAGCCCCAGCATTTT.

This sequence joins TRBV11-2 and TRBJ1-1, with a weak D call TRBD1 (6 bases). V was clipped by 5 bases and J by 1 base, with 14 bases between them. The germline gives CDR1 SGHAT, CDR2 FQNNGV. This CDR3 is 15 amino acids long. The CDR3 DNA follows: TGTGCCAGCAGCCCAGGGACACTACCGAACACTGAAGCTTTCTTT. Protein: CASSPGTLPNTEAFF.

This clone was observed once. This chain uses TRBV19 with TRBJ2-1; D unclear. This CDR3 is built from 19 residues. The V end was cut by 1 base, the J end by 5 bases, with 24 bases between. Per the germline V gene, CDR1 is LNHDA and CDR2 is SQIVND (reference sequence). CDR3 bases: TGTGCCAGTAGTATAGTTGGGTCGCTTTGGCAGCAGTACGACAATGAGCAGTTCTTC. It yields the protein CASSIVGSLWQQYDNEQFF.

The chain combines TRBV10-3 with TRBJ2-3; no clear D. V was trimmed by 3 bases and J by 4 bases, leaving 8 bases between them. The CDR3 spans 13 residues. In germline, CDR1 is ENHRY, CDR2 SYGVKD. Here the CDR3 reads CAISDLGPDTQYF. CDR3 nucleotides: TGTGCCATCAGTGACCTGGGTCCAGATACGCAGTATTTT.

V and J are TRBV13 and TRBJ2-1; possible D gene TRBD2, 5 bases. Trimming took off 2 bases at V and 8 bases at J, with 19 bases between the two ends. The CDR3 spans 16 residues. CDR1 and CDR2 from the germline V gene are PRHDT and FYEKMQ (reference sequence). For the CDR3, the DNA is TGTGCCAGCAGCTTATTAGGACTTCCCGTCGGCGATGAGCAGTTCTTC. Amino acids: CASSLLGLPVGDEQFF.

The gene calls are TRBV30 and TRBJ1-1; no clear D gene. The CDR3 length is 11 residues. V lost 2 bases and J 5 bases, leaving 6 bases between the germline ends. CDR1 and CDR2 from the germline V gene are GTSNPN and SVGIG (reference sequence). This chain's CDR3 is CAWSRGTEAFF. The CDR3 DNA reads as TGTGCCTGGAGTCGCGGGACTGAAGCTTTCTTT.

The chain couples TRBV10-1 to TRBJ2-7; 13 bases match TRBD2. CDR3 length: 14 residues. V lost 8 bases to trimming and J lost 11 bases; unmatched junction nucleotides: 12. Germline V gene data show CDR1 as WNHNN and CDR2 as SYGVQD (reference sequence). The CDR3 is CASLGRTSGSSEYF. CDR3 DNA: TGCGCCAGCTTGGGGCGGACTAGCGGGAGTAGCGAGTACTTC.

The chain recombines TRBV5-1 with TRBJ2-4; unclear D gene. CDR1 and CDR2 from the germline V gene are SGHRS and YFSETQ. With 0 bases removed from V and 8 bases from J, the gap between germline ends came to 6 bases. The CDR3 contains 12 residues. The CDR3 is CASSLVGDIQYF. The CDR3, as DNA: TGCGCCAGCAGCTTGGTAGGCGACATTCAGTACTTC.

V usage is TRBV11-2 and J usage is TRBJ2-1; D uncertain. V was trimmed by 2 bases and J by 8 bases, leaving 7 bases between them. CDR1 is SGHAT and CDR2 is FQNNGV in the germline V gene. The CDR3 is made up of 12 amino acids. The CDR3 DNA reads TGTGCCAGCAGCTTATCTGGCCATGAGCAGTTCTTC. Translated, it gives CASSLSGHEQFF.

This sequence joins TRBV5-1 and TRBJ2-7; D is perhaps TRBD2 (6 bases). CDR1 SGHRS and CDR2 YFSETQ come from the germline V gene. The CDR3 spans 15 residues. V shed 5 bases and J shed 5 bases, with 20 bases lying between them. In nucleotides, the CDR3 is TGCGCCAGCAGTAGGACTGCAGGAGGAGGGAACGAGCAGTACTTC. This gives the protein CASSRTAGGGNEQYF.

This sequence joins TRBV28 and TRBJ2-1; no firm D call. The ends were cut back, 3 bases at V and 9 bases at J, with 6 bases in the middle. Germline lookup yields CDR1 MDHEN and CDR2 SYDVKM. The CDR3 is 11 residues long. CDR3 sequence: CASSFALEQFF. The CDR3 coding sequence is TGTGCCAGCAGTTTTGCTCTTGAGCAGTTCTTC.

The chain has TRBV11-3 and TRBJ2-3; TRBD1 or TRBD2 may be the D gene (5 bases each). V was clipped by 3 bases and J by 4 bases, with 8 bases between them. The length of the CDR3 is 13 residues. The germline V gene encodes CDR1 SGHNT and CDR2 YENEEA. CDR3 region: CASSLTGPDTQYF. CDR3 in DNA: TGTGCCAGCAGCTTGACGGGGCCAGATACGCAGTATTTT.

This rearrangement joins TRBV5-8 to TRBJ2-2, with TRBD2 as a possible D gene (7 bases). Germline values: CDR1 SGHTS, CDR2 YDEGEE. Trimming removed 1 base at V and 3 bases at J, with 10 bases between. The CDR3 extends over 15 amino acids. The CDR3 DNA follows: TGTGCCAGCAGCTTGCGGGGGGCCGACACCGGGGAGCTGTTTTTT. Translated: CASSLRGADTGELFF.

This clone is a singleton in its sample. This chain connects TRBV28 to TRBJ2-7, with D maybe TRBD1 (5 bases). Per germline, CDR1 MDHEN and CDR2 SYDVKM. The CDR3 has 15 residues. V was clipped by 3 bases and J by 2 bases, with 14 bases between them. CDR3 bases: TGTGCCAGCAGTTTGTTTCGGCAGGGCCCCTACGAGCAGTACTTC. The encoded protein is CASSLFRQGPYEQYF.

The V gene is TRBV19, the J gene TRBJ2-5; D call uncertain. The CDR3 is 12 residues long. Germline values: CDR1 LNHDA, CDR2 SQIVND (reference sequence). Trimming cost V 0 bases and J 4 bases, with 3 bases left between them. The CDR3, as DNA: TGTGCCAGTAGTATAGAGGGAGAGACCCAGTACTTC. Encoded protein: CASSIEGETQYF.

This clone was observed once. The chain joins TRBV9 to TRBJ2-3; the D gene is possibly TRBD2 (6 bases). There are 15 residues in the CDR3. The germline V and J ends were trimmed by 0 bases and 3 bases, with 11 bases remaining between them. Germline V gene data show CDR1 as SGDLS and CDR2 as YYNGEE. The CDR3 region has the DNA TGTGCCAGCAGCGTAGCGAGCGGGCAGACAGATACGCAGTATTTT. Translation: CASSVASGQTDTQYF.

A note on this clone: One end of the junction varies from germline; a read error may be responsible. The V gene is TRBV19, the J gene TRBJ2-7; D may be TRBD2 (5 bases). Germline CDR1 reads LNHDA; CDR2 reads SQIVND (reference sequence). CDR3 length equals 12 residues. The CDR3 sequence: CASSIAGSGQYF. The CDR3 DNA sequence: TGTGCCAGTAGCATAGCCGGAAGCGGGCAGTACTTC. Supplemented by reference TRBV19 and TRBJ2-7, the full variable domain reads DGGITQSPKYLFRKEGQNVTLSCEQNLNHDAMYWYRQDPGQGLRLIYYSQIVNDFQKGDIAEGYSVSREKKESFPLTVTSAQKNPTAFYLCASSIAGSGQYFGPGTRLTVT.

The chain has TRBV27 and TRBJ2-7, with 9 bases fitting TRBD1. V shed 6 bases and J 4 bases; nucleotides not matched to a gene: 10. Germline V gene lookup returns CDR1 MNHEY and CDR2 SMNVEV (reference sequence). This CDR3 has 15 amino acids. The CDR3 reads CASSLAGTGRYEQYF. The CDR3 nucleotides read TGTGCCAGCAGCCTTGCCGGGACAGGGCGGTACGAGCAGTACTTC.

The rearrangement links TRBV2 to TRBJ1-5; D might be TRBD1 (6 bases). CDR1 and CDR2 from the germline V gene are SNHLY and FYNNEI. Between the trimmed V and J ends, which lost 6 bases and 4 bases, there was a span of 16 bases. The CDR3 contains 15 residues. DNA for the CDR3: TGTGCCAGCAGGGGCACCAGACAGGCTAATCAGCCCCAGCATTTT. It codes for CASRGTRQANQPQHF.

J is TRBJ2-3 and V is TRBV28; a weak D match, TRBD1 (6 bases). The germline CDR1 and CDR2 sequences are MDHEN and SYDVKM. Trimming took 6 bases from V and 1 from J, leaving 17 bases between them. There are 16 residues in the CDR3. Here the CDR3 DNA reads TGTGCCAGCAGGGCAGGGGTGGCCCTTCGCACAGATACGCAGTATTTT. This translates into CASRAGVALRTDTQYF.

The chain has TRBV5-1 and TRBJ1-4, with TRBD1 as a possible D gene (6 bases). Trimming cost V 3 bases and J 3 bases, with 15 bases left between them. Per the germline V gene, CDR1 is SGHRS and CDR2 is YFSETQ. This CDR3 has 16 residues. The CDR3 sequence: CASSYGRAGANEKLFF. CDR3 coding DNA: TGCGCCAGCAGCTATGGTAGGGCAGGGGCTAATGAAAAACTGTTTTTT.

With respect to this clone: The identical CDR3 is also encoded by other nucleotide sequences in the sample. The V call is TRBV28, the J call TRBJ2-7; D not certain. The CDR3 is 11 residues long. The germline CDR1 and CDR2 sequences are MDHEN and SYDVKM. V was trimmed by 3 bases and J by 4 bases, leaving 4 bases between them. CDR3 loop: CASSFGYEQYF. CDR3 sequence (DNA): TGTGCCAGCAGTTTTGGGTACGAGCAGTACTTC. Drawing the rest from reference TRBV28 and TRBJ2-7, the complete variable domain is DVKVTQSSRYLVKRTGEKVFLECVQDMDHENMFWYRQDPGLGLRLIYFSYDVKMKEKGDIPEGYSVSREKKERFSLILESASTNQTSMYLCASSFGYEQYFGPGTRLTVT.